This entry lists 8 T cell receptor beta chains sequenced from one sample in a study of T-cell memory formation after mild COVID-19. TCRdb passed the 5' RACE reads through MiXCR, listing each CDR3 protein once. Of roughly 400,000 distinct CDR3 sequences detected, 24% appear once; the ten largest clones hold 8.8%. The sample was PBMCs or a T cell subset sorted from them (not recorded which). All receptors come from an adult woman who had mild COVID-19 (a few samples of this study predate the infection). Cell type and time point are not known.

This clonotype was seen a few times. Relative to the germline gene, one junction end is altered; a read error may explain this. This chain links TRBV20-1 with TRBJ2-5; TRBD2 matches 11 bases. CDR1 DFQATT and CDR2 SNEGSKA come from the germline V gene (reference sequence). This CDR3 has 15 amino acids. CDR3 in DNA: TGCAGTGCCAGAGGGCGACTAGCGGGGAGAGAGACCCAGTACTTC. The encoded protein is CSARGRLAGRETQYF.

The rearrangement joins TRBV29-1 to TRBJ1-4; D call uncertain. Germline V gene lookup returns CDR1 SQVTM and CDR2 ANQGSEA. V lost 0 bases, J lost 14 bases, and 10 bases lay in between. CDR3 length: 11 residues. CDR3 in DNA: TGCAGCGTTGAAGAAACTTCCTCTCTGTTTTTT. Protein: CSVEETSSLFF.

This clonotype has just a few counts. The chain employs TRBV5-4 and TRBJ2-3; D might be TRBD1 or TRBD2, each matching 5 bases. The CDR3 is 14 residues long. V was cut by 4 bases and J by 9 bases, with 18 bases left in between. Germline loops: CDR1 SGHNT, CDR2 YYREEE (reference sequence). CDR3 loop: CASSIPGLERTQYF. CDR3 sequence (DNA): TGTGCCAGCAGCATACCGGGGCTGGAAAGGACGCAGTATTTT.

This clonotype was recorded a few times. The chain is built from TRBV28 and TRBJ2-7, with D possibly matching TRBD2 (6 bases). This CDR3 comprises 15 residues. CDR1 is MDHEN, CDR2 SYDVKM, per germline. Trimming removed 6 bases at V and 0 bases at J, with 15 bases between. The CDR3 bases are TGTGCCAGCAGACCCCGGGACGGGAGCTCCTACGAGCAGTACTTC. The encoded protein is CASRPRDGSSYEQYF.

The chain links TRBV7-6 to TRBJ2-7; D unresolved. Germline CDR1 and CDR2: SGHVS and FNYEAQ. V lost 1 base, J lost 4 bases, and 14 bases lay in between. This CDR3 is 15 amino acids long. The CDR3 region has the DNA TGTGCCAGCAGCTTAGTTTTTGGCCCGCTATACGAGCAGTACTTC. Amino acid sequence: CASSLVFGPLYEQYF.

A few counts support this clonotype. This rearrangement joins TRBV5-1 to TRBJ1-2; tentatively, D is TRBD1 (6 bases). Trimming removed 4 bases at V and 7 bases at J, with 11 bases between. Germline V gives CDR1 SGHRS, CDR2 YFSETQ. The CDR3 length is 12 residues. DNA for the CDR3: TGCGCCAGCAGCCAAGGGGGTGCTGGCTACACCTTC. Protein: CASSQGGAGYTF.

J is TRBJ1-5 and V is TRBV19; D remains unclear. Trimming removed 9 bases from V and 0 bases from J, with 9 bases in between. Germline-derived CDR1 and CDR2 are LNHDA and SQIVND (reference sequence). The CDR3 is made up of 13 amino acids. In DNA form, the CDR3 reads TGTGCCAGCCGGGGAGCTAGCAATCAGCCCCAGCATTTT. Translating gives CASRGASNQPQHF.

This clonotype was detected a few times. The chain is built from TRBV11-2 and TRBJ1-1; 8 nucleotides match TRBD1. The junction had 9 bases not matched to a gene; V was cut back by 5 bases and J by 7 bases. The CDR3 extends over 14 amino acids. Germline CDR1 SGHAT, CDR2 FQNNGV. The CDR3 DNA reads as TGTGCCAGCAGCGCAAGACAGGGGACGATTGAAGCTTTCTTT. This translates into CASSARQGTIEAFF.